What follows are 10 T cell receptor beta chains derived from one specimen sequenced in a study of cytomegalovirus exposure and HLA in healthy donors. The PCR was carried out with 60 Vbeta primers and 13 Jbeta primers. The table came from immunoSEQ multiplex PCR; TCRdb's copy has only in-frame clones and leaves some out. The repertoire holds roughly 120,000 clones, with 82% as singletons. The sequencing sample was made of PBMCs. All receptors come from a male donor in good health and CMV-seropositive.

The chain links TRBV5-1 to TRBJ2-7; TRBD1 matches 7 bases. CDR3 length equals 15 residues. The V gene's germline CDR1 is SGHRS and CDR2 YFSETQ. V lost 6 bases and J lost 3; bases outside the gene matches: 12. The CDR3 coding sequence is TGCGCCAGCACCTTTTTAGGGGGCGGCGGCTACGAGCAGTACTTC. Its protein product is CASTFLGGGGYEQYF. The whole variable domain, remainder taken from reference TRBV5-1 and TRBJ2-7, is KAGVTQTPRYLIKTRGQQVTLSCSPISGHRSVSWYQQTPGQGLQFLFEYFSETQRNKGNFPGRFSGRQFSNSRSEMNVSTLELGDSALYLCASTFLGGGGYEQYFGPGTRLTVT.

A word on this clone: At the DNA level, this CDR3 is encoded by other sequences in the same sample as well. This chain links TRBV27 with TRBJ2-1; no definite D call. The CDR3 has 13 amino acids. V shed 0 bases and J shed 3 bases, with 3 bases lying between them. The germline CDR1 and CDR2 sequences are MNHEY and SMNVEV (reference sequence). CDR3 sequence: CASSLSYYNEQFF. CDR3 DNA: TGTGCCAGCAGTTTATCGTACTACAATGAGCAGTTCTTC.

The genes are TRBV19 and TRBJ2-5, with 9 bases aligning to TRBD1. The end of the DNA fits TRBJ2-7 better, so the J call may be wrong. The CDR3 is 13 residues long. The germline V gene has CDR1 LNHDA and CDR2 SQIVND (reference sequence). The CDR3 spells CASSIGTGDEQYF. As DNA, the CDR3 is TGTGCCAGTAGTATAGGGACAGGGGACGAGCAGTACTTC.

This clone was picked up a small number of times. The chain joins TRBV19 to TRBJ2-7; tentative D call: TRBD1 (6 bases). Germline V gene data show CDR1 as LNHDA and CDR2 as SQIVND (reference sequence). V lost 6 bases to trimming and J lost 3 bases, with 18 bases between them. This CDR3 comprises 15 residues. CDR3 protein: CASRPGGQPVYEQYF. CDR3 nucleotides: TGTGCCAGTAGGCCTGGCGGACAGCCTGTCTACGAGCAGTACTTC.

J is TRBJ1-4 and V is TRBV5-5; tentatively, D is TRBD1 (6 bases). Trimming stripped 3 bases from V and 3 bases from J, with 9 bases between. CDR1 and CDR2 from the germline V gene are SGHKS and YYEKEE (reference sequence). The CDR3 has 14 residues. This CDR3 reads CASSSWTANEKLFF. The DNA for the CDR3 is TGTGCCAGCAGCTCTTGGACAGCTAATGAAAAACTGTTTTTT.

V usage is TRBV5-1 and J usage is TRBJ1-1; tentative D call: TRBD1 (5 bases). Germline CDR1 and CDR2: SGHRS and YFSETQ. Trimming shortened V by 3 bases and J by 4 bases, and 13 bases separated the two germline ends. The length of the CDR3 is 14 residues. CDR3 in amino acids: CASSSSGGTTEAFF. The CDR3, as DNA: TGCGCCAGCAGCTCCTCGGGGGGGACCACTGAAGCTTTCTTT.

This chain links TRBV4-2 with TRBJ2-1, with D possibly being TRBD2 (5 bases). Germline CDR1 reads LGHNA; CDR2 reads YNFKEQ. The CDR3 runs 17 residues. The V end lost 1 base, the J end lost 7 bases, and 20 bases lay between the germline ends. The CDR3 is CASSQVVASQTGNEQFF. In DNA form, the CDR3 reads TGTGCCAGCAGCCAAGTGGTCGCTAGCCAGACGGGGAATGAGCAGTTCTTC.

Comment on this clone: Germline and junction disagree at one end, which may indicate a read error. The J gene is TRBJ2-7, the V gene TRBV4-1, with 9 bases matching TRBD1. Germline CDR1 is MGHRA and CDR2 is YSYEKL. The CDR3 covers 18 residues. CDR3 amino acids: CASGQATGGEGKAGEQYF. The CDR3 DNA reads TGCGCCAGCGGCCAAGCTACAGGGGGCGAGGGTAAGGCGGGCGAGCAGTACTTC.

This chain links TRBV5-6 with TRBJ2-7, with 7 bases matching TRBD1. With the DNA end fitting TRBJ2-1 better, the J assignment may be wrong. This CDR3 has 16 residues. Germline V gene data show CDR1 as SGHDT and CDR2 as YYEEEE. CDR3 sequence (DNA): TGTGCCAGCAGCTCGCAGGGGGATGGCTCCTACAATGAGCAGTTCTTC. Its protein is CASSSQGDGSYNEQFF.

The CDR3 here is CAWTPGYEQYF. CDR3 nucleotides: TGTGCCTGGACCCCGGGCTACGAGCAGTACTTC. The chain joins TRBV30 to TRBJ2-7; D gene unclear. This CDR3 has 11 residues. V was pared by 4 bases and J by 3 bases, with 7 bases between. Germline lookup yields CDR1 GTSNPN and CDR2 SVGIG (reference sequence).